Below, one T cell receptor beta chain is given with its context. The antigen remains undetermined. The data derive from a study of T cell responses to AZD1222 COVID-19 vaccine. Whole-study results and caveats: Spike-specific TCR depth and breadth grew after two AZD1222 doses. Baseline serostatus was positive in only 5 to 7 AZD1222 recipients. Regions 160-218 and 743-854 held dominance among vaccine-associated CD4 TCRs, which spanned spike.

Produced via immunoSEQ multiplex PCR; TCRdb's table is partial and in-frame only. Of approximately 100,000 clones in the sample, 92% were seen once. The CDR3 contains 15 residues. Sequenced here: peripheral blood, sampled on day 0 of AZD1222 vaccination. The receptor was derived from an adult in good health. V and J are TRBV21-1 and TRBJ2-7; the table's D call of TRBD2 was not tested on the DNA. TRBV21-1 is a pseudogene. DNA for the CDR3: TGTGCCAGCAGCAAAGGCATAGTCCGCTCCTACGAGCAGTACTTC. Translated, it gives CASSKGIVRSYEQYF.